This is a list of T cell receptor beta chains from one sample in a study of control samples from healthy donors and cancer patients. Clones were read by immunoSEQ multiplex PCR, and TCRdb kept only the in-frame ones, dropping some. There are 190,000 or so clones in the sample; about 93% occur only once, and roughly 1.5% lies in the top ten. Sequenced material: blood. Receptors were obtained from a man between 18 and 35 years old in good health. Both conserved end residues are part of each CDR3. The D gene is left open where the match is weak. Size tells how often a clone was seen (once, few, many) or the class of an expanded clone, and some rows leave it out.

>NA|NA|TRBJ1-6|TRBV7-8
CASSPLLISPLHF
TGTGCCAGCAGCCCGCTGCTAATCTCACCCCTCCACTTT
>TRBD1|once|TRBJ1-1|TRBV28
CASSPPDRMNTEAFF
TGTGCCAGCAGTCCCCCGGACAGGATGAACACTGAAGCTTTCTTT
>NA|few|TRBJ2-7|TRBV10-3
CAISAGDEQYF
TGTGCCATCAGTGCAGGGGACGAGCAGTACTTC
>TRBD2|NA|TRBJ2-3|TRBV5-1
CASSSTSTSTDTQYF
TGCGCCAGCAGCTCGACTAGCACTAGCACAGATACGCAGTATTTT
>TRBD1|NA|TRBJ1-2|TRBV27
CASRPGQGNYGYTF
TGTGCCAGCAGGCCGGGACAGGGGAACTATGGCTACACCTTC
>TRBD2|NA|TRBJ2-3|TRBV5-1
CASSLVAGEGNTQYF
TGCGCCAGCAGCTTGGTTGCGGGGGAGGGGAATACGCAGTATTTT
>NA|NA|TRBJ2-7|TRBV21-1
CASSNVSSGGYEQYF
TGTGCCAGCAGCAATGTTTCATCAGGGGGGTACGAGCAGTACTTC
>NA|NA|TRBJ1-1|TRBV6-5
CASRGAIMNTEAFF
TGTGCCAGCAGAGGGGCAATTATGAACACTGAAGCTTTCTTT
>NA|NA|TRBJ2-2|TRBV6-5
CASSPIGGRGELFF
TGTGCCAGCAGTCCAATCGGAGGACGCGGGGAGCTGTTTTTT
>TRBD1|NA|TRBJ1-5|TRBV15
CATSSFYNRGLNQPQHF
TGTGCCACCAGCAGCTTCTATAACAGGGGGCTCAATCAGCCCCAGCATTTT
>NA|NA|TRBJ2-1|TRBV3-1/TRBV3-2
CASSPPSTQGNEQFF
TGTGCCAGCAGCCCTCCTTCTACACAGGGCAATGAGCAGTTCTTC
>NA|NA|TRBJ2-3|TRBV5-8
CASSSSISTDTQYF
TGTGCCAGCAGCTCCAGTATTAGCACAGATACGCAGTATTTT
>TRBD1|NA|TRBJ2-3|TRBV11-1
CASSLDRVQDTQYF
TGTGCCAGCAGCCTTGACAGGGTGCAAGATACGCAGTATTTT
>NA|NA|TRBJ2-3|TRBV6-5
CASSYRGGTDTQYF
TGTGCCAGCAGTTATCGTGGGGGGACAGATACGCAGTATTTT
>NA|NA|TRBJ1-6|TRBV3-1/TRBV3-2
CASSQGNSPLHF
TGTGCCAGCAGCCAAGGCAATTCACCCCTCCACTTT
>NA|NA|TRBJ2-1|TRBV27
CASSLSWSSYNEQFF
TGTGCCAGCAGTTTAAGTTGGAGCTCCTACAATGAGCAGTTCTTC
>TRBD1|NA|TRBJ1-3|TRBV2
CASSTTDRAGNTIYF
TGTGCCAGCAGTACTACGGACAGGGCTGGAAACACCATATATTTT
>NA|NA|TRBJ1-1|TRBV3-1/TRBV3-2
CASSQDDSAQSEAFF
TGTGCCAGCAGCCAGGACGACAGCGCCCAATCTGAAGCTTTCTTT
>NA|once|TRBJ1-4|TRBV18
CASTPFEGTNEKLFF
TGTGCCAGCACGCCCTTCGAGGGAACTAATGAAAAACTGTTTTTT
>NA|NA|TRBJ1-4|TRBV2
CATGRINEKLFF
TGTGCCACGGGACGGATTAATGAAAAACTGTTTTTT
>NA|NA|TRBJ2-1|TRBV7-3
CASSLMGAAKFF
TGTGCCAGCAGCTTAATGGGGGCGGCGAAGTTCTTC
>TRBD1|NA|TRBJ1-1|TRBV7-8
CASSLRGQGAHEAFF
TGTGCCAGCAGCTTAAGGGGACAGGGGGCTCATGAAGCTTTCTTT
>NA|NA|TRBJ2-5|TRBV3-1/TRBV3-2
CASSQALGETQYF
TGTGCCAGCAGCCAAGCCCTCGGGGAGACCCAGTACTTC
>NA|once|TRBJ2-5|TRBV12-5
CASGPPGPSAETQYF
TGTGCTAGTGGTCCTCCGGGACCATCCGCGGAGACCCAGTACTTC
>TRBD2|NA|TRBJ2-3|TRBV5-1
CASSLGLAGGWVTDTQYF
TGCGCCAGCAGCCTGGGACTAGCGGGGGGATGGGTCACAGATACGCAGTATTTT
>NA|NA|TRBJ2-1|TRBV19
CASSRDRDLYNEQFF
TGTGCCAGTAGTCGCGACAGGGACTTATACAATGAGCAGTTCTTC
>NA|once|TRBJ2-5|TRBV5-6
CASSKWTAIQETQYF
TGTGCCAGCAGCAAATGGACGGCGATCCAAGAGACCCAGTACTTC
>NA|NA|TRBJ1-4|TRBV21-1
CASSKVANEKLFF
TGTGCCAGCAGCAAAGTGGCTAATGAAAAACTGTTTTTT
>NA|NA|TRBJ2-2|TRBV18
CASSPDHTANTGELFF
TGTGCCAGCTCACCAGATCATACCGCGAACACCGGGGAGCTGTTTTTT
>NA|NA|TRBJ1-2|TRBV23-1
CASSHTVWVGYTF
TGCGCCAGCAGTCATACAGTCTGGGTTGGCTACACCTTC
>NA|NA|TRBJ2-2|TRBV6-1
CASSENRGELFF
TGTGCCAGCAGTGAAAACCGCGGGGAGCTGTTTTTT
>TRBD1|few|TRBJ1-1|TRBV6-2/TRBV6-3
CASSNDGTGSRNTEAFF
TGTGCCAGCAGCAACGACGGGACAGGGAGTCGGAACACTGAAGCTTTCTTT
>NA|NA|TRBJ1-1|TRBV12-5
CASGLPPGQGNTEAFF
TGTGCTAGTGGTTTGCCACCGGGACAAGGGAACACTGAAGCTTTCTTT
>NA|many|TRBJ1-5|TRBV23-1
CASSQWDQPQHF
TGCGCCAGCAGTCAATGGGATCAGCCCCAGCATTTT
>NA|NA|TRBJ2-1|TRBV30
CAWELLLYNEQFF
TGTGCCTGGGAGCTCCTTCTTTACAATGAGCAGTTCTTC
>TRBD1|NA|TRBJ2-7|TRBV6-5
CASSRTGIGGTEQYF
TGTGCCAGCAGTCGGACAGGGATCGGAGGAACCGAGCAGTACTTC
>TRBD2|NA|TRBJ2-3|TRBV2
CASKASGGSTDTQYF
TGTGCCAGCAAGGCTAGCGGGGGCAGCACAGATACGCAGTATTTT
>NA|NA|TRBJ1-5|TRBV2
CASWGGEGGFNQPQHF
TGTGCCAGCTGGGGCGGGGAGGGAGGATTCAATCAGCCCCAGCATTTT
>TRBD1|NA|TRBJ1-2|TRBV6-5
CASTVGQFYGYTF
TGTGCCAGCACCGTGGGACAGTTCTATGGCTACACCTTC
>TRBD2|once|TRBJ2-7|TRBV3-1/TRBV3-2
CASSQDGGGSFSYEQYF
TGTGCCAGCAGCCAAGATGGGGGGGGGAGTTTCTCCTACGAGCAGTACTTC
>NA|NA|TRBJ2-1|TRBV27
CASSSTRPRWEQFF
TGTGCCAGCAGTTCAACTAGACCCCGTTGGGAGCAGTTCTTC
>NA|NA|TRBJ1-1|TRBV7-3
CASSSSRNTEAFF
TGTGCCAGCAGCTCGTCGAGGAACACTGAAGCTTTCTTT
>NA|NA|TRBJ1-2|TRBV2
CASHPDENYGYTF
TGTGCCAGTCACCCCGACGAGAACTATGGCTACACCTTC
>TRBD2|once|TRBJ2-2|TRBV4-1
CASSQTSGGVTTGELFF
TGCGCCAGCAGCCAAACTAGCGGGGGGGTAACGACCGGGGAGCTGTTTTTT
>NA|NA|TRBJ1-3|TRBV24-1
CATSDTTGGNTIYF
TGTGCCACCAGTGATACCACAGGGGGAAACACCATATATTTT
>TRBD1|NA|TRBJ2-7|TRBV10-3
CAISDRGPSYEQYF
TGTGCCATCTCTGACAGGGGGCCGTCCTACGAGCAGTACTTC
>TRBD2|NA|TRBJ2-5|TRBV5-5
CASSLGTSGGPETQYF
TGTGCCAGCAGCTTGGGGACTAGCGGGGGCCCTGAGACCCAGTACTTC
>NA|NA|TRBJ2-3|TRBV2
CASSGLGAIGTDTQYF
TGTGCCAGCAGTGGGCTGGGGGCTATCGGCACAGATACGCAGTATTTT
>NA|NA|TRBJ2-2|TRBV14
CASSLIGGELFF
TGTGCCAGCAGCCTAATCGGCGGGGAGCTGTTTTTT
>NA|NA|TRBJ2-7|TRBV18
CASSPSRQGANEQYF
TGTGCCAGCTCACCATCCCGTCAGGGCGCTAACGAGCAGTACTTC
>NA|NA|TRBJ1-1|TRBV6-6
CASSPRNEAFF
TGTGCCAGCAGTCCGCGCAATGAAGCTTTCTTT
>NA|NA|TRBJ1-5|TRBV30
CAWSARTFTGDSNQPQHF
TGTGCCTGGTCCGCACGAACCTTCACAGGAGATAGCAATCAGCCCCAGCATTTT
>NA|NA|TRBJ2-5|TRBV27
CASSILRGETQYF
TGTGCCAGCAGCATCCTAAGGGGGGAGACCCAGTACTTC
>NA|NA|TRBJ2-3|TRBV9
CASSSTGTDTQYF
TGTGCCAGCAGCAGTACGGGGACAGATACGCAGTATTTT